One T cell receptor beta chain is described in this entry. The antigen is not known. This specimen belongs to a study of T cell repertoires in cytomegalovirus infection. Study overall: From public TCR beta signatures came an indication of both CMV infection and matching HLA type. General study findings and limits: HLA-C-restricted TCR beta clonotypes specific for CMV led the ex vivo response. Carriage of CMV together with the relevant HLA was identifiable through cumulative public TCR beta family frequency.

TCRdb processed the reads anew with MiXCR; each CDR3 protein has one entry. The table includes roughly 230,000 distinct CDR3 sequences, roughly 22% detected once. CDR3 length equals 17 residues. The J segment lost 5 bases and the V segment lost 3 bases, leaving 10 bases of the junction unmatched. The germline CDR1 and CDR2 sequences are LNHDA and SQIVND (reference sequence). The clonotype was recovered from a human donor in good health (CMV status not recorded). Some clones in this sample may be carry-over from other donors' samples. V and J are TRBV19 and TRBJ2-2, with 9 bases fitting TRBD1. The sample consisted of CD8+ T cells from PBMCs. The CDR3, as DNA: TGTGCCAGTAGTATTGGTCACGGACAGGGGTGGACCGGGGAGCTGTTTTTT. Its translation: CASSIGHGQGWTGELFF.